The 25 T cell receptor beta chains in this list originate from one sample, sequenced in a study of blood T cell repertoires in COVID-19. The assay was immunoSEQ multiplex PCR, and TCRdb's table has in-frame clones only and misses some. The sample consists of 180,000 or so clones, roughly 84% of them appearing once. Sequencing was performed on peripheral blood. Source of these receptors: a man in his 60s who had recovered from COVID-19.

The chain is built from TRBV12-3 or TRBV12-4 and TRBJ2-2, with D perhaps TRBD2 (5 bases). The CDR3 is made up of 13 amino acids. Trimming stripped 7 bases from V and 1 base from J, with 7 bases between. In DNA form, the CDR3 reads TGTGCCAGCATGGGGAGGAACACCGGGGAGCTGTTTTTT. Translating gives CASMGRNTGELFF.

This clone was observed once. The chain joins TRBV4-2 to TRBJ2-1; TRBD2 aligns across 8 bases. Germline loops: CDR1 LGHNA, CDR2 YNFKEQ. Trimming cost V 0 bases and J 0 bases; bases outside gene matches: 7. This CDR3 spans 18 amino acids. For the CDR3, the DNA is TGTGCCAGCAGCCAAGAGGGTACGGGGGGGAGCTCCTACAATGAGCAGTTCTTC. Protein: CASSQEGTGGSSYNEQFF.

The rearrangement joins TRBV6-1 to TRBJ1-1, with TRBD1 as a possible D gene (5 bases). The CDR3 consists of 15 residues. Trimming stripped 2 bases from V and 3 bases from J, with 13 bases between. Germline values: CDR1 MNHNS, CDR2 SASEGT. This CDR3 is CASSEQARAYTEAFF. The DNA for the CDR3 is TGTGCCAGCAGTGAACAAGCCAGGGCCTACACTGAAGCTTTCTTT.

This clone appeared a few times. This rearrangement joins TRBV18 to TRBJ1-5; possible D gene TRBD1, 6 bases. CDR1 KGHSH and CDR2 LQKENI come from the germline V gene. The CDR3 contains 15 residues. V lost 6 bases and J 3 bases, leaving 15 bases between the germline ends. The CDR3 loop is CASSPTSGANQPQHF. CDR3 nucleotide sequence: TGTGCCAGCTCGCCGACCTCAGGGGCCAATCAGCCCCAGCATTTT. The full variable domain, its missing parts supplied by reference TRBV18 and TRBJ1-5, is NAGVMQNPRHLVRRRGQEARLRCSPMKGHSHVYWYRQLPEEGLKFMVYLQKENIIDESGMPKERFSAEFPKEGPSILRIQQVVRGDSAAYFCASSPTSGANQPQHFGDGTRLSIL.

This clone was observed a single time. In DNA, the CDR3 is TGCGCCAGCAGCTTGGCTGGGGCAGTCACTGGAAACACCATATATTTT. Its protein product is CASSLAGAVTGNTIYF. The chain links TRBV5-1 to TRBJ1-3; the D gene is possibly TRBD1 (5 bases). The CDR3 totals 16 residues. CDR1 is SGHRS, CDR2 YFSETQ, per germline. V shed 0 bases and J shed 2 bases, with 12 bases lying between them.

The CDR3 DNA follows: TGTGCCAGCAGCTTAGGTAATCCCGGGGGCACAGATACGCAGTATTTT. Its protein is CASSLGNPGGTDTQYF. This rearrangement joins TRBV11-3 to TRBJ2-3; a possible D gene is TRBD2 (5 bases). CDR3 size: 16 residues. Germline CDR1 is SGHNT and CDR2 is YENEEA. V was clipped by 1 base and J by 1 base, with 12 bases between them.

In DNA form, the CDR3 reads TGTGCCAGCACCGCGGGGGGGGGCACAGATACGCAGTATTTT. Protein product: CASTAGGGTDTQYF. The chain is built from TRBV2 and TRBJ2-3; 9 positions agree with TRBD2. Germline V gives CDR1 SNHLY, CDR2 FYNNEI. Losses at the gene ends were 7 bases for V and 1 base for J; bases not matched to a gene: 3. The CDR3 consists of 14 residues.

V gene TRBV4-1 combines with J gene TRBJ2-7; TRBD2 might be the D (7 bases). Trimming cost V 1 base and J 2 bases, with 15 bases left between them. The CDR3 has 16 residues. Germline V CDR1 and CDR2: MGHRA, YSYEKL. The CDR3: CASSQGSGGYAYEQYF. The CDR3 nucleotides read TGCGCCAGCAGCCAAGGCTCGGGGGGCTATGCCTACGAGCAGTACTTC.

The chain recombines TRBV30 with TRBJ2-5; D call uncertain. The germline V and J ends were trimmed by 2 bases and 5 bases, with 12 bases remaining between them. The CDR3 is made up of 13 amino acids. Germline CDR1 and CDR2: GTSNPN and SVGIG (reference sequence). As DNA, the CDR3 is TGTGCCTGGAGTTCCTCGGAGTGGGAGACCCAGTACTTC. Its translation is CAWSSSEWETQYF.

The V gene is TRBV6-6, the J gene TRBJ2-7, with a possible D match to TRBD1 (5 bases). Germline loops: CDR1 MNHNY, CDR2 SVGAGI (reference sequence). The CDR3 sequence is 12 residues long. V was clipped by 6 bases and J by 6 bases, with 12 bases between them. The CDR3 bases are TGTGCCAGCAGAACTCAGGGCTTCGAGCAGTACTTC. Translation gives CASRTQGFEQYF.

The chain recombines TRBV10-3 with TRBJ1-2; 9 bases map to TRBD1. Germline V gene lookup returns CDR1 ENHRY and CDR2 SYGVKD. The V and J ends lost 6 bases and 6 bases, in that order; junction bases with no gene match: 5. This CDR3 has 13 residues. CDR3: CAIRSGQGDGYTF. The DNA for the CDR3 is TGTGCCATCAGGTCGGGACAGGGAGATGGCTACACCTTC.

The chain employs TRBV19 and TRBJ2-2; 8 bases are shared with TRBD1. V lost 1 base to trimming and J lost 5 bases; unmatched junction nucleotides: 6. From germline, CDR1 is LNHDA and CDR2 SQIVND (reference sequence). The CDR3 loop spans 16 amino acids. CDR3 protein: CASSIATGVGTGELFF. CDR3 nucleotide sequence: TGTGCCAGTAGTATAGCGACAGGGGTGGGGACCGGGGAGCTGTTTTTT.

This clone was detected only once. V is TRBV5-1 and J is TRBJ2-5; D is unresolved. The V and J ends lost 2 bases and 4 bases respectively, with 12 bases between them. The CDR3 covers 14 residues. Germline V gene data show CDR1 as SGHRS and CDR2 as YFSETQ. The CDR3 is CASSFSGPIETQYF. CDR3 nucleotide sequence: TGCGCCAGCAGCTTTTCAGGTCCTATAGAGACCCAGTACTTC.

This clone was seen a handful of times. This sequence joins TRBV6-2 or TRBV6-3 and TRBJ2-2; the D gene is possibly TRBD2 (6 bases). The CDR3 is made up of 16 amino acids. In germline, CDR1 is MNHEY, CDR2 SVGEGT. V lost 2 bases and J lost 3, with 13 bases in between. The CDR3 coding sequence is TGTGCCAGCAGTTACGGTGGAGGGTTTGACACCGGGGAGCTGTTTTTT. As protein: CASSYGGGFDTGELFF.

This rearrangement joins TRBV4-1 to TRBJ1-4; weak D call: TRBD1 (5 bases). The CDR3 covers 16 residues. The germline V gene has CDR1 MGHRA and CDR2 YSYEKL. The ends were cut back, 4 bases at V and 0 bases at J, with 12 bases in the middle. CDR3 DNA: TGCGCCAGCAGCCGGGGGGATAAGGCAACTAATGAAAAACTGTTTTTT. It codes for CASSRGDKATNEKLFF.

This rearrangement joins TRBV11-2 to TRBJ2-5, with 15 bases matching TRBD2. Germline V gene data show CDR1 as SGHAT and CDR2 as FQNNGV. The CDR3 length is 16 residues. V was clipped by 1 base and J by 5 bases; unmatched bases: 2. The CDR3 coding sequence is TGTGCCAGCAGCTTAGGGACTAGCGGGGGGGCGGAGACCCAGTACTTC. Translated, it gives CASSLGTSGGAETQYF.

The chain employs TRBV7-2 and TRBJ1-4, with D possibly being TRBD1 (5 bases). Germline values: CDR1 SGHTA, CDR2 FQGNSA. The CDR3 is 12 amino acids. With 5 bases removed from V and 11 bases from J, the gap between germline ends came to 12 bases. The CDR3 loop reads CASSEQDTKLFF. CDR3 DNA sequence: TGTGCCAGCAGCGAACAGGACACGAAACTGTTTTTT.

V and J are TRBV15 and TRBJ1-1, with D uncertain. CDR1 and CDR2 from the germline V gene are LNHNV and YYDKDF (reference sequence). Between the trimmed V and J ends, which lost 4 bases and 5 bases, there was a span of 11 bases. CDR3 length equals 13 residues. The chain's CDR3 is CATSTIGDTEAFF. The DNA of the CDR3 is TGTGCCACCAGCACCATCGGAGATACTGAAGCTTTCTTT. The complete variable domain, with remaining parts taken from reference TRBV15 and TRBJ1-1, reads DAMVIQNPRYQVTQFGKPVTLSCSQTLNHNVMYWYQQKSSQAPKLLFHYYDKDFNNEADTPDNFQSRRPNTSFCFLDIRSPGLGDTAMYLCATSTIGDTEAFFGQGTRLTVV.

The V call is TRBV5-6, the J call TRBJ2-1; D may be TRBD2 (6 bases). The germline CDR1 and CDR2 sequences are SGHDT and YYEEEE. The V end was cut by 1 base, the J end by 13 bases, with 15 bases between. The CDR3 runs to 13 residues. The CDR3 DNA reads as TGTGCCAGCAGCTTGCGGCCGGGGGAATACCAGTTCTTC. Its translation: CASSLRPGEYQFF.

The chain carries TRBV12-3 or TRBV12-4 and TRBJ1-2; TRBD1 agrees at 7 bases. V dropped 11 bases and J dropped 8; count of bases not matched to a gene: 14. The CDR3 extends over 13 amino acids. CDR3 nucleotide sequence: TGTGCCCAGCAGTTTCGACAGGGCGGGGGCTACACCTTC. This codes for CAQQFRQGGGYTF.

The rearrangement links TRBV28 to TRBJ1-2; D might be TRBD1 (5 bases). CDR1 is MDHEN and CDR2 is SYDVKM in the germline V gene. With 4 bases removed from V and 2 bases from J, the gap between germline ends came to 14 bases. The CDR3 is 15 amino acids. Here the CDR3 DNA reads TGTGCCAGCAGTTCATTCCCCACAGGAAACTATGGCTACACCTTC. It specifies CASSSFPTGNYGYTF.

This chain joins TRBV6-5 and TRBJ2-7; TRBD1 aligns across 7 bases. Germline CDR1 is MNHEY and CDR2 is SVGAGI. V gave up 6 bases and J gave up 2 bases; unmatched junction bases: 7. This CDR3 contains 14 residues. The DNA for the CDR3 is TGTGCCAGCAGGCGTACAGGGGCGGCCTACGAGCAGTACTTC. This translates into CASRRTGAAYEQYF.

The chain couples TRBV7-8 to TRBJ2-1; TRBD2 agrees at 10 bases. The CDR3 consists of 15 residues. J gave up 6 bases and V 3 bases, and 5 bases lay outside the gene matches. The V gene's germline CDR1 is SGHVS and CDR2 FQNEAQ. The CDR3 spells CASSLGAGGFNEQFF. CDR3 DNA: TGTGCCAGCAGCTTGGGAGCGGGGGGGTTCAATGAGCAGTTCTTC.

This clone was observed a handful of times. The chain couples TRBV7-8 to TRBJ2-2; D is possibly TRBD2 (6 bases). Germline loops: CDR1 SGHVS, CDR2 FQNEAQ. Trimming took off 5 bases at V and 6 bases at J, with 19 bases between the two ends. CDR3 length: 16 amino acids. CDR3 protein: CASSPTDFGGPGELFF. The DNA for the CDR3 is TGTGCCAGCAGCCCAACCGACTTTGGAGGGCCCGGGGAGCTGTTTTTT.

The chain has TRBV6-5 and TRBJ2-7; the D gene is possibly TRBD2 (6 bases). Germline V lookup: CDR1 MNHEY, CDR2 SVGAGI. The CDR3 length is 14 residues. V gave up 7 bases and J gave up 2 bases, with 15 bases separating them. The CDR3 spells CASTPPEGPYEQYF. The CDR3 bases are TGTGCCAGCACACCGCCGGAGGGCCCCTACGAGCAGTACTTC.